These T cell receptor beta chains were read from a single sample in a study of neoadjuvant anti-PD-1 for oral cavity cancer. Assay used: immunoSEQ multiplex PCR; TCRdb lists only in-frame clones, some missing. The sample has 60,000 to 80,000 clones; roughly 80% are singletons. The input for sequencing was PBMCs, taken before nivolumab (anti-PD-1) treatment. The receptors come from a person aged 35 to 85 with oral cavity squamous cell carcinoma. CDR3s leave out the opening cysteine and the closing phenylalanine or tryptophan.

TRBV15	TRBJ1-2	ATSRTGQGSYT
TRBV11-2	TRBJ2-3	ASSSPGGADTQY
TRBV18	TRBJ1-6	ASSPLQGLNSPLH
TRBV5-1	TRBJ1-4	ASSPEFGGWESNEKLF
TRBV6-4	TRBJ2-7	ASCHPGQGAEEQY
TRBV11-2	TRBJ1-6	ASSLRTGSGSPLH
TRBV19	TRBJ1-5	ASSIETSNQPQH
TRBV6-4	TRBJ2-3	ASSETGGSTDTQY
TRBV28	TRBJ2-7	ASSRNRIEQY
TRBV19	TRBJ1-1	ASSIVKQNTEAF
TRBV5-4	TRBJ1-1	ASSHGTGGTEAF
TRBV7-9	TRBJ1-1	ASTPGGGFTEAF
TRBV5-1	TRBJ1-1	ASSSRGGGRNTEAF
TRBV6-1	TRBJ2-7	ASSEGGSLYEQY
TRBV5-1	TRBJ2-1	ASSFGTSGGPQYNEQF
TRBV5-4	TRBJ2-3	ASSFPGSTDTQY
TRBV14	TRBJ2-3	ASSQVPAVTDTQY
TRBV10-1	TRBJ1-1	ASSDPGRTNTEAF
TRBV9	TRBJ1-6	ASSVGAALVSPLH
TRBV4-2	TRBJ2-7	ASSQLPSSGRSPYEQY
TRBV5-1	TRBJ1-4	ASSFRTGPATNEKLF
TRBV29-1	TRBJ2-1	SVDRPGYRGGEQF
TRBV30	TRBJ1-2	ACPPGTGGGVYGYT
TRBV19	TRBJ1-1	ASSRTGVWGTEAF
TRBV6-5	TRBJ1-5	ASSEYRVNQPQH
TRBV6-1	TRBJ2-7	ASSGTGGEQY
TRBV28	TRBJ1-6	ASSPPDRISPLH
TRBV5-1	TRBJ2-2	ASSAGLDTGELF
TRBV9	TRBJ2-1	ASSVNSYNEQF
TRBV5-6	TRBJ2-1	ASSLGVRGREF
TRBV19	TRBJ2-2	ASSIVRLAGEGNTGELF
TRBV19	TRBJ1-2	ASSIADYGYT
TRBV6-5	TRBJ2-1	ASSSEGALGNEQF
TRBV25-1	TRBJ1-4	ASSEYGLRDEKLF
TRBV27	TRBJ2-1	ASSYGLAGSSYNEQF
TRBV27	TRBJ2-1	ASSLLGVARFNEQF
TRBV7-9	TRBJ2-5	ASSLDGGPLSGTQY